This T cell receptor (beta chain) was sequenced for a study of Ad26.COV2.S vaccination and SARS-CoV-2 variants. Overall study context: The authors gave Ad26.COV2.S intramuscularly, either once or twice 56 days apart.

A note on this clone: Its antigen is currently unknown.

Whole-study results and caveats: Reportedly, spike-specific CD8+ and CD4+ T cell responses achieved substantial breadth once vaccination had taken place. Total T cell responses, in the TCR breadth and depth analyses, may have been underestimated.

CDR1 is SGHRS and CDR2 is YFSETQ in the germline V gene. Trimming cost V 4 bases and J 4 bases; bases outside gene matches: 12. The CDR3 loop spans 17 amino acids. The protocol was immunoSEQ multiplex PCR, while the TCRdb copy is restricted to in-frame clones and leaves out a portion. The table includes some 480,000 clones, roughly 89% detected once. Treatment: some 20 received Ad26.COV2.S at low or high dose, single or two shots; several received placebo; per-sample allocation not given. Sample collection was performed on day 63 after the first vaccine or placebo injection. Vaccine was an Ad26 vector expressing Wuhan-strain SARS-CoV-2 spike.

The sample was peripheral blood, taken in a trial of Ad26.COV2.S vaccine versus placebo. This TCR came from a person aged 18-60 years who received the Ad26.COV2.S COVID-19 vaccine or a placebo. The rearrangement joins TRBV5-1 to TRBJ1-3; 9 nucleotides match TRBD1. The CDR3 spells CASSNPLTGGPGNTIYF. The DNA of the CDR3 is TGCGCCAGCAGCAATCCTCTCACAGGGGGCCCGGGAAACACCATATATTTT.